In its sample, the clone carrying this T cell receptor (beta chain) was seen a few times. Its antigen is undetermined. This sample is part of a study of blood T cells in healthy people across ages. General observations from the study: Long-lived and aged donors differed, with more naive CD4+ cells and higher diversity in the long-lived. Per million T cells, TCR beta diversity dropped about linearly as age rose.

This CDR3 is built from 13 residues. Germline V CDR1 and CDR2: MGHRA, YSYEKL. Between the trimmed V and J ends, which lost 5 bases and 15 bases, there was a span of 20 bases. Together with a sample-barcoded 5' primer, a J-beta primer mix was included in a second PCR lasting roughly 6 to 12 cycles. One entry per CDR3 protein results from TCRdb running MiXCR on the 5' RACE reads. The sample yields some 1.5 million distinct CDR3 sequences, about 42% seen once. The sequence came from a young woman in good health. Sequenced material: blood. This rearrangement joins TRBV4-1 to TRBJ2-1; D call uncertain. In nucleotides, the CDR3 is TGCGCCAGCAGCGGCCTCGGGTCGGTCCCTCTGTTCTTC. Translated: CASSGLGSVPLFF.